This TCR beta chain was sequenced during a study of glioma-infiltrating T cells. The iRepertoire nested amplicon-rescue multiplex PCR amplified TCR alpha and beta CDR3s from RNA. One entry per CDR3 protein, called by TCRdb with MiXCR from the multiplex PCR reads. The data contain approximately 5,800 distinct CDR3 sequences, roughly 47% of them singletons. Study-wide findings and caveats: Tissue-blood divergence was below expectation in non-neoplastic patients, above in gliomas.

CDR3 length: 12 residues. In germline, CDR1 is MNHEY, CDR2 SMNVEV (reference sequence). J lost 11 bases, V lost 6 bases, and 9 bases had no gene match. This clonotype was seen a handful of times. The antigen is not known. The sample consisted of glioma tissue, nonneoplastic brain tissue, or PBMCs (not recorded which). This rearrangement joins TRBV27 to TRBJ1-1; 7 bases align to TRBD1. This TCR came from a human donor with low-grade glioma or glioblastoma, undergoing nonglioma brain surgery, or in good health (not recorded which). The DNA for the CDR3 is TGTGCCAGCAGGGAACAGGGGTTCCGGGCTTTCTTT. Translated, it gives CASREQGFRAFF.